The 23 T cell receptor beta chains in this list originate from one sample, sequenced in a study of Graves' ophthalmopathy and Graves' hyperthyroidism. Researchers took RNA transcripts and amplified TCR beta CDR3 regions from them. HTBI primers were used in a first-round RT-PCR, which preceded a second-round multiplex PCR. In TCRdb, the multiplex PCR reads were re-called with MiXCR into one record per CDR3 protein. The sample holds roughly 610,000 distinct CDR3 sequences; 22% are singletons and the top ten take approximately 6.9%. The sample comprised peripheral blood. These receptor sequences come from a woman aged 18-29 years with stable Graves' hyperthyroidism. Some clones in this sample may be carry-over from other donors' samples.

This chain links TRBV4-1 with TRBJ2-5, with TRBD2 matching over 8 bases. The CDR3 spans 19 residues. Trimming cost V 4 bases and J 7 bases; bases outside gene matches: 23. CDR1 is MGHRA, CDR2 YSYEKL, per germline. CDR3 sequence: CASSRRGGFSKAPSATQYF. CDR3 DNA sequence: TGCGCCAGCAGCCGACGGGGGGGCTTCTCCAAGGCCCCTAGTGCGACCCAGTACTTC.

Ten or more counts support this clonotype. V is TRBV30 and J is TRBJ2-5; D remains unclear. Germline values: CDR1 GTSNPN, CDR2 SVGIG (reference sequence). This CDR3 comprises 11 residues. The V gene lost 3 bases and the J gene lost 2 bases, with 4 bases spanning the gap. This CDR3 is CAWSYQETQYF. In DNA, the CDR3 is TGTGCCTGGAGCTATCAAGAGACCCAGTACTTC.

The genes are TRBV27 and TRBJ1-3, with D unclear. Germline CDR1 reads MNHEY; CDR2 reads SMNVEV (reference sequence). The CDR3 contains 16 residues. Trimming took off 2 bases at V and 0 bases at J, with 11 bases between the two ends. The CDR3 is CASSLRAPRSGNTIYF. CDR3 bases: TGTGCCAGCAGTTTACGGGCGCCTCGCTCTGGAAACACCATATATTTT.

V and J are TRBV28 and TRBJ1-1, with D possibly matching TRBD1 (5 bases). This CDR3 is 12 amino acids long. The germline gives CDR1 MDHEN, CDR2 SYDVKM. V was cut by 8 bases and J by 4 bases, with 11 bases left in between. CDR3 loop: CASGQGGTEAFF. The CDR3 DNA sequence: TGTGCCAGCGGCCAGGGAGGCACTGAAGCTTTCTTT.

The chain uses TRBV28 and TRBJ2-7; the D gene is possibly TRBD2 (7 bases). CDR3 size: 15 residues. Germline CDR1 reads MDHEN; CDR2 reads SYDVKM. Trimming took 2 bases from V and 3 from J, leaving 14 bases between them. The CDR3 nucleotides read TGTGCCAGCAGTTTAGGCGGGGGCACTAACTACGAGCAGTACTTC. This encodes CASSLGGGTNYEQYF.

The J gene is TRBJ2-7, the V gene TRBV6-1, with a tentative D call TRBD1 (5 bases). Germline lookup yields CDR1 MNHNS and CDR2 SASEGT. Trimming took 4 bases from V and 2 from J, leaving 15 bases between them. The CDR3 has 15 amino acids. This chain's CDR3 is CASSAQDVFTYEQYF. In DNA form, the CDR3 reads TGTGCCAGCAGTGCACAGGACGTATTCACCTACGAGCAGTACTTC.

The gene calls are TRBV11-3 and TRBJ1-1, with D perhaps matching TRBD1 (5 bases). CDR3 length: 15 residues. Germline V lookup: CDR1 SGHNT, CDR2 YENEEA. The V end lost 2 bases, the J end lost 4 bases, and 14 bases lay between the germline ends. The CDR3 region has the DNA TGTGCCAGCAGCTTATATGTCCAGGGAGGCACTGAAGCTTTCTTT. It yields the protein CASSLYVQGGTEAFF.

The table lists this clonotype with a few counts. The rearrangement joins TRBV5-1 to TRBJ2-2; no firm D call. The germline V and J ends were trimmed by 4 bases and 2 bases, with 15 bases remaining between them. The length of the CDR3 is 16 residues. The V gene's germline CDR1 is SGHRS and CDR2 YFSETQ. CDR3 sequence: CASSPSGQINTGELFF. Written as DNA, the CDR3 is TGCGCCAGCAGCCCCTCCGGTCAGATTAACACCGGGGAGCTGTTTTTT. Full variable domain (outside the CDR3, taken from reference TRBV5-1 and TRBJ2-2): KAGVTQTPRYLIKTRGQQVTLSCSPISGHRSVSWYQQTPGQGLQFLFEYFSETQRNKGNFPGRFSGRQFSNSRSEMNVSTLELGDSALYLCASSPSGQINTGELFFGEGSRLTVL.

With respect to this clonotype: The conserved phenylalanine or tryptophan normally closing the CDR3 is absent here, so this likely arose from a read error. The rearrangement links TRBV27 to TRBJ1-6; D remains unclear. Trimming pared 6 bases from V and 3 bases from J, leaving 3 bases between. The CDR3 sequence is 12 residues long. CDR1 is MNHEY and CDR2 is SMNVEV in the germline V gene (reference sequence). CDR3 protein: CASRFYNSPLHL. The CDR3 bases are TGTGCCAGCAGGTTCTATAATTCACCCCTCCACCTT.

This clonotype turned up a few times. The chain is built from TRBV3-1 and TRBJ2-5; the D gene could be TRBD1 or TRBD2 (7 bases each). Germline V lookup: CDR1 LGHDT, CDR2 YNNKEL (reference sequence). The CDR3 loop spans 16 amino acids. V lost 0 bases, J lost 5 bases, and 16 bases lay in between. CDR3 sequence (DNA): TGTGCCAGCAGCCAAGATCCCAGGGGGGGGTGGGAGACCCAGTACTTC. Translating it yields CASSQDPRGGWETQYF.

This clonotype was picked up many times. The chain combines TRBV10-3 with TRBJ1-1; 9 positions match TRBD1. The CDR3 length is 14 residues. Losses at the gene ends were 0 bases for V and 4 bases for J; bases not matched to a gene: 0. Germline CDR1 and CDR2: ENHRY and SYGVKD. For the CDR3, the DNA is TGTGCCATCAGTGAGTCGGGACAGGGCACTGAAGCTTTCTTT. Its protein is CAISESGQGTEAFF.

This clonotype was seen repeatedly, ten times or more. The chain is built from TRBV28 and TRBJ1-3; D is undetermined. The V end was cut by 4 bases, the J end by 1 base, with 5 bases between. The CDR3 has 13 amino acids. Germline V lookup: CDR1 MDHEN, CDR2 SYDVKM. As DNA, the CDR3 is TGTGCCAGCAGTTGGCTATCTGGAAACACCATATATTTT. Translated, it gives CASSWLSGNTIYF.

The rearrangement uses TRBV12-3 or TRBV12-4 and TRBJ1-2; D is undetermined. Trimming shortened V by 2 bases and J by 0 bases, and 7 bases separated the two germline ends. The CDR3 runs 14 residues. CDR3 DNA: TGTGCCAGCAGTTTATTAGGGACTAACTATGGCTACACCTTC. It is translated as CASSLLGTNYGYTF.

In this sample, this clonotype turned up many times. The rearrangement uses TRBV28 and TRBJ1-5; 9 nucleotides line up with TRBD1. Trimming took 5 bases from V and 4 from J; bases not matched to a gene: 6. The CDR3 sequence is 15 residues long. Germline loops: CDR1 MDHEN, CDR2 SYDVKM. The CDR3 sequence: CASSISTGGNQPQHF. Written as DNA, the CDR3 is TGTGCCAGCAGTATATCGACAGGGGGGAATCAGCCCCAGCATTTT.

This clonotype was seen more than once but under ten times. The CDR3 region has the DNA TGTGCCAGCAGCCAAGCCCAGGGGGCGCGGAGGTATGGCTACACCTTC. This translates into CASSQAQGARRYGYTF. The V call is TRBV3-1, the J call TRBJ1-2; 8 nucleotides agree with TRBD1. There are 16 residues in the CDR3. Germline V gene data show CDR1 as LGHDT and CDR2 as YNNKEL (reference sequence). V lost 1 base to trimming and J lost 5 bases; unmatched junction nucleotides: 9. The full variable domain, with the rest looked up from reference TRBV3-1 and TRBJ1-2, is DTAVSQTPKYLVTQMGNDKSIKCEQNLGHDTMYWYKQDSKKFLKIMFSYNNKELIINETVPNRFSPKSPDKAHLNLHINSLELGDSAVYFCASSQAQGARRYGYTFGSGTRLTVV.

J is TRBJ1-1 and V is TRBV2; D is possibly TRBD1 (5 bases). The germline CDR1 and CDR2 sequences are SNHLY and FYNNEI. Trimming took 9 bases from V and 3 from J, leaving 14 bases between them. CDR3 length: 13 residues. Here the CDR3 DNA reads TGTGCCAGTAGACCGGTGGGGGACACTGAAGCTTTCTTT. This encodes CASRPVGDTEAFF. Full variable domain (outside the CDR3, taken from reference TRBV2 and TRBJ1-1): EPEVTQTPSHQVTQMGQEVILRCVPISNHLYFYWYRQILGQKVEFLVSFYNNEISEKSEIFDDQFSVERPDGSNFTLKIRSTKLEDSAMYFCASRPVGDTEAFFGQGTRLTVV.

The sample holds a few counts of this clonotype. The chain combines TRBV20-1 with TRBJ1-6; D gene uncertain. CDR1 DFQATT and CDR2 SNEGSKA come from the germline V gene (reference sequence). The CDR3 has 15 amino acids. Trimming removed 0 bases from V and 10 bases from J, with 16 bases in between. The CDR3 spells CSAREDQRWESPLHF. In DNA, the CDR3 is TGCAGTGCTAGAGAGGACCAGAGGTGGGAGTCACCCCTCCACTTT.

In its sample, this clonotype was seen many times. CDR3 sequence reads: CASSLGPHSSNQGETQYF. CDR3 bases: TGTGCCAGCAGCTTAGGCCCCCATTCTAGCAACCAAGGGGAGACCCAGTACTTC. The chain carries TRBV11-2 and TRBJ2-5, with D perhaps TRBD2 (5 bases). With 1 base removed from V and 5 bases from J, the gap between germline ends came to 23 bases. The CDR3 is made up of 18 amino acids. CDR1 is SGHAT, CDR2 FQNNGV, per germline.

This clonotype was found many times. CDR3 nucleotides: TGTGCCAGCAGGAAAATACCAGGAGTCTCTGGAAACACCATATATTTT. This codes for CASRKIPGVSGNTIYF. V and J are TRBV2 and TRBJ1-3; D not resolved. The ends were cut back, 6 bases at V and 0 bases at J, with 15 bases in the middle. The V gene's germline CDR1 is SNHLY and CDR2 FYNNEI. This CDR3 comprises 16 residues.

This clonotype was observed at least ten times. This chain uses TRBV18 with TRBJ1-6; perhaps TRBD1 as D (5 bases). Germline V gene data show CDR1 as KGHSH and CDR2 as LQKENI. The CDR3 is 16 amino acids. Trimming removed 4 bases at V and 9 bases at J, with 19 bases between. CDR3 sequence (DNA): TGTGCCAGCTCACTCGGGGGACCGGCACGGGGTTCACCCCTCCACTTT. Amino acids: CASSLGGPARGSPLHF.

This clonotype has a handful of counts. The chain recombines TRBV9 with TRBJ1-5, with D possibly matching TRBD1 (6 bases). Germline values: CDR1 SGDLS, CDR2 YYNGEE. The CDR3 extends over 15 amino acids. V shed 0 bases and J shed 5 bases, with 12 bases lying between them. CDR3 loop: CASSVGEGGYQPQHF. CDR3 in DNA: TGTGCCAGCAGCGTAGGGGAAGGGGGATATCAGCCCCAGCATTTT.

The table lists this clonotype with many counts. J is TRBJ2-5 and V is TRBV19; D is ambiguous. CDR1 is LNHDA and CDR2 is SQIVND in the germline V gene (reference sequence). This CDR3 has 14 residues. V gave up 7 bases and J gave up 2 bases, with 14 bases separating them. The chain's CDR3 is CASTAGNAQETQYF. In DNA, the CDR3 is TGTGCCAGTACGGCAGGAAACGCTCAAGAGACCCAGTACTTC.

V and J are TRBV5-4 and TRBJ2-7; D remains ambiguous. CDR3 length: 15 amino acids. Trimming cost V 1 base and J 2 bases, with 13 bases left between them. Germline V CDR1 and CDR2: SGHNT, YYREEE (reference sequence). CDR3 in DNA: TGTGCCAGCAGCTTGTGGCCAGGAGAGGCCTACGAGCAGTACTTC. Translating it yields CASSLWPGEAYEQYF.